The 31 T cell receptor beta chains below were found in one sample sequenced in a study of shared clonotypes between healthy human individuals. Libraries were prepared by immunoSEQ multiplex PCR; TCRdb keeps only in-frame clonotypes and omits some of them. The sample has roughly 2,500,000 clones, more than 85% seen once; the top ten hold 0.36%. Specimen: naive CD4+ T cells from PBMCs. Subset meaning: CD45RA+ positively selected. Receptors originate from a man younger than 30 in good health. Some clones in this sample may be carry-over from other donors' samples.

The genes are TRBV6-5 and TRBJ1-2, with 7 bases fitting TRBD1. Trimming cost V 7 bases and J 3 bases; bases outside gene matches: 5. CDR1 and CDR2 from the germline V gene are MNHEY and SVGAGI. The CDR3 has 13 amino acids. CDR3 coding DNA: TGTGCCAGCATGCCCGACAGGGACTATGGCTACACCTTC. Its translation: CASMPDRDYGYTF.

The chain links TRBV28 to TRBJ2-7, with TRBD2 as a possible D gene (7 bases). In germline, CDR1 is MDHEN, CDR2 SYDVKM. This CDR3 spans 16 amino acids. The ends were cut back, 7 bases at V and 1 base at J, with 20 bases in the middle. The CDR3 loop is CASTQVGGARSYEQYF. DNA of the CDR3: TGTGCCAGCACTCAAGTGGGGGGGGCCAGGTCCTACGAGCAGTACTTC.

The chain is built from TRBV30 and TRBJ2-4; no definite D call. CDR1 is GTSNPN, CDR2 SVGIG, per germline (reference sequence). Trimming stripped 4 bases from V and 5 bases from J, with 18 bases between. The CDR3 has 15 amino acids. Here the CDR3 DNA reads TGTGCCTGGATCCCCTCCCTAGGACCTCAAAACATTCAGTACTTC. This codes for CAWIPSLGPQNIQYF. The full variable domain, completed using reference TRBV30 and TRBJ2-4, is SQTIHQWPATLVQPVGSPLSLECTVEGTSNPNLYWYRQAAGRGLQLLFYSVGIGQISSEVPQNLSASRPQDRQFILSSKKLLLSDSGFYLCAWIPSLGPQNIQYFGAGTRLSVL.

V usage is TRBV9 and J usage is TRBJ1-3; no clear D gene. Trimming removed 7 bases at V and 0 bases at J, with 14 bases between. The CDR3 consists of 15 residues. The germline CDR1 and CDR2 sequences are SGDLS and YYNGEE. CDR3 sequence reads: CASSRIANSGNTIYF. CDR3 nucleotides: TGTGCCAGCTCCCGCATCGCTAACTCTGGAAACACCATATATTTT.

The rearrangement links TRBV19 to TRBJ2-5; TRBD2 aligns across 9 bases. The ends lost 5 bases at V and 2 bases at J; junction bases unmatched: 9. The CDR3 spans 16 residues. Germline-derived CDR1 and CDR2 are LNHDA and SQIVND (reference sequence). The CDR3 protein is CASSGGRAFRQETQYF. CDR3 nucleotides: TGTGCCAGTAGTGGCGGGAGGGCCTTTCGTCAAGAGACCCAGTACTTC.

This chain connects TRBV2 to TRBJ1-3; TRBD1 might be the D (5 bases). V was shortened by 0 bases and J by 2 bases, with 17 bases between the two germline ends. The CDR3 spans 18 residues. CDR1 SNHLY and CDR2 FYNNEI come from the germline V gene. CDR3 bases: TGTGCCAGCAGTGAAGCGAGGACACGCAGGGACCCTGGAAACACCATATATTTT. It codes for CASSEARTRRDPGNTIYF. The full variable domain, its missing parts supplied by reference TRBV2 and TRBJ1-3, is EPEVTQTPSHQVTQMGQEVILRCVPISNHLYFYWYRQILGQKVEFLVSFYNNEISEKSEIFDDQFSVERPDGSNFTLKIRSTKLEDSAMYFCASSEARTRRDPGNTIYFGEGSWLTVV.

Here the CDR3 DNA reads TGTGCCAGTAGTGTGGGGGTGGGCAATCAGCCCCAGCATTTT. It codes for CASSVGVGNQPQHF. The V gene is TRBV19, the J gene TRBJ1-5; D is perhaps TRBD1 (5 bases). V was pared by 5 bases and J by 2 bases, with 10 bases between. Germline V lookup: CDR1 LNHDA, CDR2 SQIVND (reference sequence). The CDR3 has 14 residues.

V usage is TRBV6-6 and J usage is TRBJ1-2; D perhaps matches TRBD1 (6 bases). Germline V gene data show CDR1 as MNHNY and CDR2 as SVGAGI (reference sequence). V lost 4 bases and J lost 8, with 11 bases in between. This CDR3 has 12 amino acids. Here the CDR3 DNA reads TGTGCCAGCAGTTTTGGGGGCATCGGCTACACCTTC. It codes for CASSFGGIGYTF.

A remark on this clone: The same CDR3 arises from other DNA sequences in this sample as well. The CDR3 bases are TGCGCCAGCAGTCCGGGACTAGCGGGACGGGGTGAGCAGTTCTTC. Translated: CASSPGLAGRGEQFF. V and J are TRBV5-1 and TRBJ2-1; 13 nucleotides agree with TRBD2. There are 15 residues in the CDR3. Trimming removed 5 bases from V and 9 bases from J; junction bases left unmatched: 8. Germline assignment: CDR1 SGHRS and CDR2 YFSETQ.

This chain links TRBV7-2 with TRBJ1-2; 7 bases are shared with TRBD1. With V trimmed by 1 base and J by 6 bases, 11 bases remained unmatched. Germline-derived CDR1 and CDR2 are SGHTA and FQGNSA. The length of the CDR3 is 16 residues. The CDR3: CASSLDRGRALDGYTF. DNA of the CDR3: TGTGCCAGCAGCTTAGATAGGGGGCGGGCTTTGGATGGCTACACCTTC.

The chain joins TRBV6-1 to TRBJ2-7; TRBD1 or TRBD2 may be the D gene (6 bases each). Trimming left V 7 bases short and J 2 bases short, with 12 bases between. CDR1 and CDR2 (germline): MNHNS, SASEGT. The CDR3 contains 13 residues. The CDR3 is CASTERGAYEQYF. CDR3 sequence (DNA): TGTGCCAGCACCGAGAGGGGGGCCTACGAGCAGTACTTC.

The rearrangement joins TRBV19 to TRBJ2-1; 12 positions match TRBD2. The CDR3 runs 15 residues. Germline V gene sequence: CDR1 LNHDA, CDR2 SQIVND (reference sequence). Germline trimming cut 4 bases from V and 4 bases from J; bases unmatched to any gene: 2. CDR3 in amino acids: CASSTTSGRYNEQFF. CDR3 nucleotides: TGTGCCAGTAGTACGACTAGCGGGAGATACAATGAGCAGTTCTTC.

The chain couples TRBV5-5 to TRBJ2-7; TRBD2 might be the D (5 bases). Trimming took off 6 bases at V and 6 bases at J, with 19 bases between the two ends. CDR1 is SGHKS, CDR2 YYEKEE, per germline (reference sequence). The length of the CDR3 is 14 residues. CDR3 bases: TGTGCCAGCACCTTTTTTGGCGGCGGGCCCGAGCAGTACTTC. Its protein is CASTFFGGGPEQYF. The full variable domain, completed using reference TRBV5-5 and TRBJ2-7, is DAGVTQSPTHLIKTRGQQVTLRCSPISGHKSVSWYQQVLGQGPQFIFQYYEKEERGRGNFPDRFSARQFPNYSSELNVNALLLGDSALYLCASTFFGGGPEQYFGPGTRLTVT.

On this clone: Other DNA sequences in this sample translate to the same CDR3. V is TRBV7-2 and J is TRBJ2-3, with D maybe TRBD2 (6 bases). Trimming took off 5 bases at V and 5 bases at J, with 8 bases between the two ends. Germline assignment: CDR1 SGHTA and CDR2 FQGNSA. The CDR3 contains 12 residues. The DNA for the CDR3 is TGTGCCAGCAGCCCCGGGGGAGATACGCAGTATTTT. Its translation is CASSPGGDTQYF.

The chain carries TRBV7-2 and TRBJ1-2, with D possibly matching TRBD1 (6 bases). Trimming shortened V by 6 bases and J by 0 bases, and 11 bases separated the two germline ends. The CDR3 spans 14 residues. Germline V lookup: CDR1 SGHTA, CDR2 FQGNSA. The CDR3 DNA reads TGTGCCAGCAGGGACAGTCCTACTAACTATGGCTACACCTTC. This encodes CASRDSPTNYGYTF.

This chain joins TRBV28 and TRBJ1-2; TRBD1 might be the D (5 bases). The length of the CDR3 is 14 residues. The germline V and J ends were trimmed by 3 bases and 8 bases, with 16 bases remaining between them. The germline V gene encodes CDR1 MDHEN and CDR2 SYDVKM. For the CDR3, the DNA is TGTGCCAGCAGTTTCGGCAGGGCGGTGGGAGGCTACACCTTC. Translating it yields CASSFGRAVGGYTF.

The chain recombines TRBV6-6 with TRBJ2-7; no firm D call. The CDR3 covers 12 residues. Germline CDR1 and CDR2: MNHNY and SVGAGI (reference sequence). The V end lost 8 bases, the J end lost 6 bases, and 14 bases lay between the germline ends. The CDR3 protein is CASASLVAEQYF. The CDR3, as DNA: TGTGCCAGCGCCAGCTTAGTGGCCGAGCAGTACTTC.

The chain couples TRBV2 to TRBJ1-1, with D unclear. V dropped 6 bases and J dropped 5 bases, with 13 bases sitting between them. The CDR3 contains 13 residues. Germline-derived CDR1 and CDR2 are SNHLY and FYNNEI. CDR3 nucleotide sequence: TGTGCCAGCAGCGGCCCGGGTTGGACTGAAGCTTTCTTT. Protein product: CASSGPGWTEAFF.

Comments on this clone: The same CDR3 arises from other DNA sequences in this sample as well. This chain connects TRBV19 to TRBJ1-5; D gene unclear. Per germline, CDR1 LNHDA and CDR2 SQIVND (reference sequence). Trimming shortened V by 5 bases and J by 6 bases, and 8 bases separated the two germline ends. This CDR3 is 12 amino acids long. CDR3 loop: CASSFGGQPQHF. Written as DNA, the CDR3 is TGTGCCAGTAGTTTCGGTGGTCAGCCCCAGCATTTT. The full variable domain, rest sourced from reference TRBV19 and TRBJ1-5, is DGGITQSPKYLFRKEGQNVTLSCEQNLNHDAMYWYRQDPGQGLRLIYYSQIVNDFQKGDIAEGYSVSREKKESFPLTVTSAQKNPTAFYLCASSFGGQPQHFGDGTRLSIL.

The chain employs TRBV4-1 and TRBJ2-1; D unclear. The germline V gene has CDR1 MGHRA and CDR2 YSYEKL. With 1 base removed from V and 6 bases from J, the gap between germline ends came to 22 bases. The CDR3 is 18 amino acids. DNA for the CDR3: TGCGCCAGCAGCCAAGCTCTATATACCGTACGAGAGTCCAATGAGCAGTTCTTC. It codes for CASSQALYTVRESNEQFF.

V is TRBV5-1 and J is TRBJ2-2; 9 positions agree with TRBD1. Germline CDR1 SGHRS, CDR2 YFSETQ. This CDR3 spans 15 amino acids. J was trimmed by 3 bases and V by 4 bases; bases with no gene match: 4. CDR3 in amino acids: CASSLRDRDTGELFF. CDR3 coding DNA: TGCGCCAGCAGCCTACGGGACAGGGACACCGGGGAGCTGTTTTTT.

CDR3 sequence reads: CASSVAGGDYNEQFF. CDR3 in DNA: TGTGCCAGCAGCGTAGCGGGAGGGGATTACAATGAGCAGTTCTTC. The J gene is TRBJ2-1, the V gene TRBV9; 8 bases agree with TRBD2. This CDR3 contains 15 residues. Looked up from germline, CDR1 is SGDLS and CDR2 is YYNGEE. With V trimmed by 0 bases and J by 4 bases, 3 bases remained unmatched.

The chain carries TRBV5-6 and TRBJ1-5; the match to TRBD1 covers 7 bases. The germline V gene has CDR1 SGHDT and CDR2 YYEEEE. CDR3 length: 16 amino acids. J gave up 2 bases and V 2 bases, and 7 bases lay outside the gene matches. The chain's CDR3 is CASSLRQGLGNQPQHF. The CDR3 region has the DNA TGTGCCAGCAGCTTACGACAGGGTTTGGGCAATCAGCCCCAGCATTTT. Together with reference TRBV5-6 and TRBJ1-5, the CDR3 gives the full variable domain: DAGVTQSPTHLIKTRGQQVTLRCSPKSGHDTVSWYQQALGQGPQFIFQYYEEEERQRGNFPDRFSGHQFPNYSSELNVNALLLGDSALYLCASSLRQGLGNQPQHFGDGTRLSIL.

In DNA, the CDR3 is TGTGCCTCTGGGGACAGGGGTCCCCACGAGCAGTACTTC. Translation: CASGDRGPHEQYF. The chain employs TRBV19 and TRBJ2-7; 10 nucleotides agree with TRBD1. Trimming took 11 bases from V and 5 from J; bases not matched to a gene: 9. The CDR3 has 13 amino acids. Germline CDR1 is LNHDA and CDR2 is SQIVND (reference sequence).

The V gene is TRBV2, the J gene TRBJ1-1; TRBD1 agrees at 7 bases. Trimming took 6 bases from V and 1 from J; bases not matched to a gene: 5. The CDR3 is 14 residues long. The germline V gene encodes CDR1 SNHLY and CDR2 FYNNEI. The CDR3 here is CASSSTGRNTEAFF. The CDR3 DNA reads TGTGCCAGCAGCTCGACAGGGAGGAACACTGAAGCTTTCTTT.

This chain links TRBV11-3 with TRBJ2-1; D might be TRBD1 or TRBD2, each matching 5 bases. The CDR3 spans 14 residues. Trimming shortened V by 5 bases and J by 4 bases, and 12 bases separated the two germline ends. Germline CDR1 and CDR2: SGHNT and YENEEA. The CDR3 is CASSPRDGYNEQFF. The CDR3 DNA sequence: TGTGCCAGCAGCCCCCGGGACGGATACAATGAGCAGTTCTTC.

The chain has TRBV28 and TRBJ2-1; D gene ambiguous. Germline V gives CDR1 MDHEN, CDR2 SYDVKM. V was pared by 3 bases and J by 5 bases, with 8 bases between. The CDR3 has 13 amino acids. Written as DNA, the CDR3 is TGTGCCAGCAGTTTTGGTAGGGACAATGAGCAGTTCTTC. Its protein is CASSFGRDNEQFF.

The rearrangement uses TRBV28 and TRBJ2-2, with 7 nucleotides matching TRBD2. Germline values: CDR1 MDHEN, CDR2 SYDVKM. Unmatched junction bases numbered 12, after V lost 4 bases and J lost 4 bases. The CDR3 sequence is 17 residues long. CDR3 sequence reads: CASSSKSSGSLTGELFF. For the CDR3, the DNA is TGTGCCAGCAGTTCGAAATCTAGCGGAAGCCTCACCGGGGAGCTGTTTTTT. Variable domain in full (rest from reference TRBV28 and TRBJ2-2): DVKVTQSSRYLVKRTGEKVFLECVQDMDHENMFWYRQDPGLGLRLIYFSYDVKMKEKGDIPEGYSVSREKKERFSLILESASTNQTSMYLCASSSKSSGSLTGELFFGEGSRLTVL.

The rearrangement joins TRBV6-4 to TRBJ2-7, with 7 nucleotides matching TRBD2. Looked up from germline, CDR1 is MRHNA and CDR2 is SNTAGT. The CDR3 is 15 amino acids. J gave up 2 bases and V 3 bases, and 7 bases lay outside the gene matches. The CDR3, as DNA: TGTGCCAGCAGTGAATTAGCGGGCCGAACCTACGAGCAGTACTTC. The encoded protein is CASSELAGRTYEQYF.

The rearrangement uses TRBV4-3 and TRBJ2-7; 10 bases agree with TRBD1. With V trimmed by 3 bases and J by 2 bases, 16 bases remained unmatched. CDR1 is LGHNA and CDR2 is YSLEER in the germline V gene. The CDR3 contains 19 residues. In nucleotides, the CDR3 is TGCGCCAGCAGCCATGCCGGGACAGGGGAAGCGGGTGTAACCTACGAGCAGTACTTC. Translating it yields CASSHAGTGEAGVTYEQYF.

The V and J genes are TRBV7-3 and TRBJ2-1; 12 positions agree with TRBD1. From germline, CDR1 is SGHTA and CDR2 FQGTGA. V lost 6 bases to trimming and J lost 5 bases; unmatched junction nucleotides: 5. This CDR3 has 15 amino acids. The CDR3 DNA reads as TGTGCCAGCAGGGCCGGGACAGGGGGCCACAATGAGCAGTTCTTC. It is translated as CASRAGTGGHNEQFF.